Listed below are T cell receptor beta chains from one sample, sequenced in a study of early T cells in non-severe SARS-CoV-2 infection. TCRdb independently ran MiXCR on the 5' RACE reads; one entry per CDR3 protein. Here the sample spans approximately 42,000 distinct CDR3 sequences, less than 7% being singletons. Sequences were obtained from whole blood. The receptor source for this set is an adult who was a healthcare worker with PCR-confirmed SARS-CoV-2 infection or an uninfected control (not recorded which). The CDR3 runs from the conserved cysteine through the conserved F or W. A D gene is named only where the DNA matches it firmly. Part of the rows lack a size; the others show once, few, many or a class for expanded clones.

D | size | J | V | DNA | CDR3
- | - | TRBJ1-1 | TRBV7-8 | TGTGCCAGCAGCTGGGGCCTGAAAGTTCCAAACACTGAAGCTTTCTTT | CASSWGLKVPNTEAFF
- | many | TRBJ1-1 | TRBV28 | TGTGCCAGTGGTGGGAGGAGATCGCTTGAAGCTTTCTTT | CASGGRRSLEAFF
TRBD1 | few | TRBJ2-3 | TRBV10-3 | TGTGCCATCAGGGGACAGGGGAGAGGAGCAGATACGCAGTATTTT | CAIRGQGRGADTQYF
- | many | TRBJ1-1 | TRBV11-2 | TGTGCCAGCAGCCCAAGGGGAGGGGACACTGAAGCTTTCTTT | CASSPRGGDTEAFF
- | many | TRBJ1-1 | TRBV30 | TGTGCCTGGAGTTCTGACAGTTTTAAAGCTTTCTTT | CAWSSDSFKAFF
- | few | TRBJ2-7 | TRBV24-1 | TGTGCCTACACCCCCCCTACCAGGACCTACGAGCAGTACTTC | CAYTPPTRTYEQYF
- | - | TRBJ2-2 | TRBV24-1 | TGTGCCACCAGTGATTCGGGACACAAGGGGGAGCTGTTTTTT | CATSDSGHKGELFF
TRBD1 | many | TRBJ2-5 | TRBV7-3 | TGTGCCAGCAGCCCAACGGGACAGCTTGGGACCCAGTACTTC | CASSPTGQLGTQYF
- | many | TRBJ2-7 | TRBV11-2 | TGTGCCAGCAGCCCCCCCCCGCCTCCCTTGTACGAGCAGTACTTC | CASSPPPPPLYEQYF
- | many | TRBJ2-5 | TRBV11-2 | TGTGCCAGCAGCTTAGATCAGGAACAGAAGTACCAAGAGACCCAGTACTTC | CASSLDQEQKYQETQYF
TRBD1 | - | TRBJ2-7 | TRBV25-1 | TGTGCCAGCAGCTCCTCCCGACAGGGGGGCTACGAGCAGTACTTC | CASSSSRQGGYEQYF
- | many | TRBJ1-6 | TRBV6-1 | TGTGCCAGCAGTGAAGGGATAGACTATAATTCACCCCTCCACTTT | CASSEGIDYNSPLHF
- | many | TRBJ1-1 | TRBV6-1 | TGTGCCAGCATTTGGGACGGAATCATGAACACTGAAGCTTTTTTT | CASIWDGIMNTEAFF
- | many | TRBJ2-2 | TRBV7-8 | TGTGCCAGCAGCTTAGTTGGGTCGATATATACCGGGGAGCTGTTTTTT | CASSLVGSIYTGELFF
- | - | TRBJ1-5 | TRBV29-1 | TGCAGCGCCATAACCGGGACAAATCAGCCCCAGCATTTT | CSAITGTNQPQHF
- | many | TRBJ2-7 | TRBV7-2 | TGTGCCAGCAGCTTAGCCGGGGACCGAAGCCCCTACGAGCAGTACTTC | CASSLAGDRSPYEQYF
- | many | TRBJ2-3 | TRBV10-3 | TGTGCCATCAGCCTAGGGACCGGGAGCACAGATACGCAGTATTTT | CAISLGTGSTDTQYF
TRBD1 | - | TRBJ2-7 | TRBV7-9 | TGTGCCAGCAGCTTACTCCCGGGACAGGGGAGTTACGAGCAGTACTTC | CASSLLPGQGSYEQYF
- | many | TRBJ1-1 | TRBV20-1 | TGCAGTGCTAGACCACGGACAGTCGCTTTCTTT | CSARPRTVAFF
TRBD2 | few | TRBJ2-2 | TRBV7-3 | TGTGCCAGCAGTAGATCCCTAGCGGGGGGCACCGGGGAGCTGTTTTTT | CASSRSLAGGTGELFF
- | few | TRBJ2-7 | TRBV28 | TGTGCCAGCAGTTTACAGACGAAGGTCACTGGGGAGCAGTACTTC | CASSLQTKVTGEQYF
- | few | TRBJ1-5 | TRBV7-4 | TGTGCCAGCAGCTTACAGGGACTTCATCAGCCCCAGCATTTT | CASSLQGLHQPQHF
TRBD2 | - | TRBJ2-3 | TRBV5-1 | TGCGCCAGCAGCTTGAGGGCTAGCGGGGGGCAACCTCTCATCACCACAGATACGCAGTATTTT | CASSLRASGGQPLITTDTQYF
- | - | TRBJ2-6 | TRBV7-2 | TGTGCCAGCAGCTTAGCGACGTCTGGGGCCAACGTCCTGACTTTC | CASSLATSGANVLTF
- | many | TRBJ1-6 | TRBV14 | TGTGCCAGCAGCCTCGTTGGGAAGAATTCACCCCTCCACTTT | CASSLVGKNSPLHF
- | - | TRBJ1-2 | TRBV6-6 | TGTGCCAGCAAGGAACGGATAAGGAATGGCTACACCTTC | CASKERIRNGYTF
- | - | TRBJ1-6 | TRBV27 | TGTGCCAGCAGTCCCGTCTATAATTCACCCCTCCACTTT | CASSPVYNSPLHF
- | few | TRBJ2-7 | TRBV27 | TGTGCCAGCAGTTTCGGGACAGGACTAGGTGAGCAGTACTTC | CASSFGTGLGEQYF
- | - | TRBJ1-2 | TRBV29-1 | TGCAGCGCCAACCAGGCAGGGACGAACGGCTACACCTTC | CSANQAGTNGYTF
- | few | TRBJ1-6 | TRBV25-1 | TGTGCCAGCAGTGAGGGAGGGAATAGTAATTCACCCCTCCACTTT | CASSEGGNSNSPLHF
- | - | TRBJ2-4 | TRBV7-9 | TGTGCCAGCAGCAAGGACAGATTAGCCAAAAACATTCAGTACTTC | CASSKDRLAKNIQYF
- | - | TRBJ2-3 | TRBV9 | TGTGCCAGCAGCGTAGATGCGGAAATGCGGGATACGCAGTATTTT | CASSVDAEMRDTQYF
- | - | TRBJ1-6 | TRBV18 | TGTGCCAGCTCCCCCGGACGGGATACCAAACCCCTCCACTTT | CASSPGRDTKPLHF
- | many | TRBJ1-1 | TRBV4-1 | TGCGCCAGCAGCCAAGAGGGGCGGTCGAACACTGAAGCTTTCTTT | CASSQEGRSNTEAFF
- | few | TRBJ2-7 | TRBV20-1 | TGCAGTGCTAGCGGGGCCGGGGGCGAGAGGAACGAGCAGTACTTC | CSASGAGGERNEQYF
- | many | TRBJ1-3 | TRBV28 | TGTGCCAGCAGTACCACCGACCCACAAAGAGTCTCTGGAAACACCATATATTTT | CASSTTDPQRVSGNTIYF
TRBD1 | many | TRBJ2-3 | TRBV27 | TGTGCCAGCAGTGAGAGGACAGGAACAGATACGCAGTATTTT | CASSERTGTDTQYF
TRBD1 | - | TRBJ2-3 | TRBV10-3 | TGTGCCATCAGTGAGCTCACGACAGGGCATACGCAGTATTTT | CAISELTTGHTQYF
- | many | TRBJ2-7 | TRBV6-1 | TGTGCCAGCAGTGAAGCATTCCGGTCTCAATCCGAGCAGTACTTC | CASSEAFRSQSEQYF
TRBD1 | - | TRBJ2-7 | TRBV7-9 | TGTGCCAGCAGCTTGGGGACCGGGACAGGTGGCTACGAGCAGTACTTC | CASSLGTGTGGYEQYF
TRBD2 | few | TRBJ2-1 | TRBV6-1 | TGTGCCAGCAGTACCCTCACTAGCGGGGGGGGCTACAATGAGCAGTTCTTC | CASSTLTSGGGYNEQFF
TRBD1 | many | TRBJ2-3 | TRBV10-1 | TGCGCCAGCAGCGCGACCCGACAGGGCGGCGCAGATACGCAGTATTTT | CASSATRQGGADTQYF
- | many | TRBJ2-5 | TRBV11-2 | TGTGCCAGCAGCTCCCTAGGCGATACACAAGAGACCCAGTACTTC | CASSSLGDTQETQYF
- | few | TRBJ2-2 | TRBV12-3/TRBV12-4 | TGTGCCAGCAGTTTGCTGGGGGGCAGGGACACCGGGGAGCTGTTTTTT | CASSLLGGRDTGELFF
TRBD1 | many | TRBJ2-3 | TRBV10-3 | TGTGCCATCAGTGAGACCCGACAGGGGCAGAGCACAGATACGCAGTATTTT | CAISETRQGQSTDTQYF
- | many | TRBJ1-1 | TRBV7-9 | TGTGCCAGCAGCCCGCACCCGGGGGCTGAAGCTTTCTTT | CASSPHPGAEAFF
- | - | TRBJ1-5 | TRBV20-1 | TGCAGTGCGGCACCAGTTTATGATCAGCCCCAGCATTTT | CSAAPVYDQPQHF
- | - | TRBJ2-2 | TRBV11-2 | TGTGCCAGCAGCTTAGATCCAGGACGCGGGATCACCGGGGAGCTGTTTTTT | CASSLDPGRGITGELFF
- | few | TRBJ2-2 | TRBV11-2 | TGTGCCAGCAGCTGGGGGACATCCGGGGAGCTGTTTTTT | CASSWGTSGELFF
- | many | TRBJ2-1 | TRBV15 | TGTGCCACCAGCAATGGGGGGTGGGGTAATGAGCAGTTCTTC | CATSNGGWGNEQFF
TRBD2 | many | TRBJ2-1 | TRBV14 | TGTGCCAGCAGCCCCCGGGTAGCGGGGGGAGGGGAGCAGTTCTTC | CASSPRVAGGGEQFF